The clone carrying this T cell receptor beta chain was counted at least ten times. The record originates from a study of regulatory T cells in long-lasting Graves disease. About the research overall: Persistent Graves' disease required over 5 years of antithyroid drugs and positive TSH receptor antibodies.

Sample time point: persistent/refractory GD, antithyroid drugs over 5 years with positive TRAb. The TCR library was made from RNA extracted from PBMCs. Building of the TCR beta libraries involved iRepertoire HTBI primers and Arm-PCR of CDR3 regions. Per the study methods: Identified segments across samples numbered just over 60 TRBV and roughly 15 TRBJ. TCRdb processed the multiplex PCR reads anew with MiXCR; each CDR3 protein has one entry. The authors' filters were not applied to this entry. The sample carries 350,000 to 450,000 distinct CDR3 sequences, approximately 25% recorded once. Deletions cut 0 bases from V and 4 bases from J, with 15 bases between. Germline CDR1 reads LNHNV; CDR2 reads YYDKDF (reference sequence). The CDR3 runs 16 residues.

The chain uses TRBV15 and TRBJ1-1, with no clear D. Sequenced here: peripheral blood mononuclear cells (PBMCs), sampled when the disease was refractory, from a patient treated with antithyroid drugs. The receptor comes from a woman in her forties with Graves disease. This chain's CDR3 is CATSRDRMAVGTEAFF. DNA for the CDR3: TGTGCCACCAGCAGAGATCGGATGGCGGTGGGCACTGAAGCTTTCTTT.